The rows below give T cell receptor beta chains drawn from one sample of a study of blood T cell repertoires in COVID-19. Profiled with immunoSEQ multiplex PCR; TCRdb holds only in-frame clones, not every one. The profile shows about 320,000 clones, approximately 90% of them singletons. The sequenced sample was PBMCs or T cells enriched from blood (not recorded which). Source of these receptors: a woman in her thirties who had recovered from COVID-19. The CDR3 runs from the conserved cysteine through the conserved F or W.

v_gene | CDR3aa
TRBV11-3 | CASSLGTGVDTQYF
TRBV27 | CASSLGQGGLWTNEKLFF
TRBV5-8 | CASSFKATGGGQPQHF
TRBV6-1 | CASSAYPGQGNEKLFF
TRBV27 | CASSQDRGLNTQYF
TRBV18 | CASSTTGAQPQHF
TRBV9 | CASSTGHLMNTEAFF
TRBV7-3 | CASSPTSGGGDTQYF
TRBV7-3 | CASSLTDSPGQGAPLIFEETQYF
TRBV15 | CATSRVGDTYEAFF
TRBV9 | CASSVDGGVQEAFF
TRBV19 | CASRRGGGQETQYF
TRBV5-6 | CASSQVGGNTEAFF
TRBV4-1 | CASSQLPTGWEFF
TRBV27 | CASSPAGTAKRMAQYF
TRBV4-3 | CASSQGDRGLGGYTF
TRBV3-1/TRBV3-2 | CATRGTGDTGELFF
TRBV2 | CASSVWADSNQPQHF
TRBV3-1/TRBV3-2 | CASCSGGTDEQYF
TRBV20-1 | CSSAEAFF
TRBV25-1 | CASSDFGTGVTGELFF